A selection of T cell receptor beta chains follows, all from one sample in a study of OX40 agonist ivuxolimab in advanced cancers. The protocol was immunoSEQ multiplex PCR, while the TCRdb copy is restricted to in-frame clones and leaves out a portion. The profile shows around 68,000 clones, over 80% of them singletons. The specimen was CD4+ or CD8+ T cells sorted from blood, collected in a trial of the OX40 agonist ivuxolimab. The source of these receptors is an adult with an advanced solid tumor such as melanoma, head and neck, liver or kidney cancer. Each CDR3 is given with its conserved first and last residue. D genes are given only for firm matches. Not every row has a clone size; where given, it reads once, few, many or a size class.

v_call: TRBV5-1; clone_size: .; j_call: TRBJ2-7; d_call: TRBD2; cdr3_aa: CASSLRGAYEQYF; cdr3_nt: TGCGCCAGCAGCTTGCGGGGGGCCTACGAGCAGTACTTC
v_call: TRBV19; clone_size: .; j_call: TRBJ2-7; d_call: .; cdr3_aa: CASSYRDGSYEQYF; cdr3_nt: TGTGCCAGTAGCTACCGGGACGGGTCCTACGAGCAGTACTTC
v_call: TRBV10-1; clone_size: .; j_call: TRBJ2-2; d_call: .; cdr3_aa: CASTQHLGTGELFF; cdr3_nt: TGCGCCAGCACCCAGCACTTGGGCACCGGGGAGCTGTTTTTT
v_call: TRBV5-1; clone_size: .; j_call: TRBJ2-5; d_call: .; cdr3_aa: CASSLAGPAGETQYF; cdr3_nt: TGCGCCAGCAGCTTGGCCGGACCCGCGGGGGAGACCCAGTACTTC
v_call: TRBV27; clone_size: .; j_call: TRBJ2-2; d_call: .; cdr3_aa: CASIGTGELFF; cdr3_nt: TGTGCCAGCATTGGGACCGGGGAGCTGTTTTTT
v_call: TRBV6-5; clone_size: .; j_call: TRBJ1-2; d_call: .; cdr3_aa: CASSYHVEFGGYTF; cdr3_nt: TGTGCCAGCAGTTACCACGTGGAGTTCGGGGGCTACACCTTC
v_call: TRBV6-6; clone_size: once; j_call: TRBJ1-2; d_call: .; cdr3_aa: CASSYDAGNYGYTF; cdr3_nt: TGTGCCAGCAGTTATGACGCGGGAAACTATGGCTACACCTTC
v_call: TRBV10-1; clone_size: .; j_call: TRBJ2-7; d_call: .; cdr3_aa: CASSTGYEQYF; cdr3_nt: TGCGCCAGTTCGACTGGATACGAGCAGTACTTC
v_call: TRBV14; clone_size: .; j_call: TRBJ1-1; d_call: TRBD1; cdr3_aa: CASSHRTGTANTEAFF; cdr3_nt: TGTGCCAGCAGCCATAGAACCGGGACAGCTAACACTGAAGCTTTCTTT
v_call: TRBV28; clone_size: .; j_call: TRBJ1-1; d_call: .; cdr3_aa: CASSWGWDTKNTEAFF; cdr3_nt: TGTGCCAGCAGTTGGGGGTGGGACACAAAGAACACTGAAGCTTTCTTT
v_call: TRBV6-1; clone_size: .; j_call: TRBJ2-7; d_call: .; cdr3_aa: CASIRGYEQYF; cdr3_nt: TGTGCCAGCATAAGGGGATACGAGCAGTACTTC
v_call: TRBV30; clone_size: .; j_call: TRBJ1-4; d_call: TRBD1; cdr3_aa: CAWTQGDRVFEKLFF; cdr3_nt: TGTGCCTGGACGCAAGGGGACAGGGTTTTTGAAAAACTGTTTTTT
v_call: TRBV14; clone_size: .; j_call: TRBJ1-1; d_call: TRBD1; cdr3_aa: CASSSWTGEAFF; cdr3_nt: TGTGCCAGCAGCTCATGGACAGGAGAAGCTTTCTTT
v_call: TRBV6-6; clone_size: .; j_call: TRBJ1-4; d_call: .; cdr3_aa: CASSYSIEKLFF; cdr3_nt: TGTGCCAGCAGTTACTCGATAGAAAAACTGTTTTTT
v_call: TRBV27; clone_size: .; j_call: TRBJ2-3; d_call: .; cdr3_aa: CASSLGTGGKQYF; cdr3_nt: TGTGCCAGCAGTCTGGGGACCGGTGGTAAGCAGTATTTT
v_call: TRBV7-6; clone_size: .; j_call: TRBJ1-1; d_call: TRBD1; cdr3_aa: CASRFGPGQGISNTEAFF; cdr3_nt: TGTGCCAGCAGGTTCGGACCGGGACAGGGAATTTCAAACACTGAAGCTTTCTTT
v_call: TRBV27; clone_size: .; j_call: TRBJ2-3; d_call: TRBD1; cdr3_aa: CASSTRQGLRDTQYF; cdr3_nt: TGTGCCAGCAGTACAAGACAGGGTCTAAGGGATACGCAGTATTTT
v_call: TRBV14; clone_size: .; j_call: TRBJ1-1; d_call: TRBD1; cdr3_aa: CASSQVDRGLNTEAFF; cdr3_nt: TGTGCCAGCAGCCAAGTAGACAGGGGGTTGAACACTGAAGCTTTCTTT
v_call: TRBV19; clone_size: .; j_call: TRBJ1-1; d_call: .; cdr3_aa: CASSMVAHKRNTEAFF; cdr3_nt: TGTGCCAGTAGTATGGTGGCCCATAAGAGGAACACTGAAGCTTTCTTT
v_call: TRBV19; clone_size: .; j_call: TRBJ1-2; d_call: .; cdr3_aa: CASSIAGTPDYGYTF; cdr3_nt: TGTGCCAGTAGTATAGCGGGGACACCGGACTATGGCTACACCTTC
v_call: TRBV2; clone_size: .; j_call: TRBJ2-1; d_call: TRBD2; cdr3_aa: CASSEVLAGPNEQFF; cdr3_nt: TGTGCCAGCAGTGAAGTTTTAGCGGGCCCCAATGAGCAGTTCTTC
v_call: TRBV5-6; clone_size: .; j_call: TRBJ2-7; d_call: .; cdr3_aa: CASSLGAYEQYF; cdr3_nt: TGTGCCAGCAGCTTGGGAGCGTACGAGCAGTACTTC
v_call: TRBV9; clone_size: .; j_call: TRBJ1-3; d_call: .; cdr3_aa: CASSVGPGDTIYF; cdr3_nt: TGTGCCAGCAGCGTTGGACCAGGAGACACCATATATTTT
v_call: TRBV6-1; clone_size: .; j_call: TRBJ2-7; d_call: TRBD2; cdr3_aa: CASRDSGALYEQYF; cdr3_nt: TGTGCCAGCAGGGATAGCGGGGCGCTCTACGAGCAGTACTTC
v_call: TRBV2; clone_size: .; j_call: TRBJ2-1; d_call: TRBD2; cdr3_aa: CASSPGTSGSIIRNEQFF; cdr3_nt: TGTGCCAGCAGTCCCGGGACTAGCGGGAGTATAATCCGGAATGAGCAGTTCTTC
v_call: TRBV25-1; clone_size: once; j_call: TRBJ1-1; d_call: .; cdr3_aa: CASRRGGTEAFF; cdr3_nt: TGTGCCAGCAGGCGGGGAGGCACTGAAGCTTTCTTT
v_call: TRBV28; clone_size: .; j_call: TRBJ1-4; d_call: TRBD1; cdr3_aa: CASGQGARELFF; cdr3_nt: TGTGCCAGCGGACAGGGGGCGCGGGAACTGTTTTTT
v_call: TRBV6-5; clone_size: .; j_call: TRBJ1-4; d_call: .; cdr3_aa: CASRRTGDSEKLFF; cdr3_nt: TGTGCCAGCAGACGCACGGGGGATTCAGAAAAACTGTTTTTT
v_call: TRBV5-1; clone_size: .; j_call: TRBJ1-1; d_call: TRBD1; cdr3_aa: CASSFGQGGTEAFF; cdr3_nt: TGCGCCAGCAGCTTTGGACAGGGTGGGACTGAAGCTTTCTTT
v_call: TRBV10-3; clone_size: .; j_call: TRBJ2-1; d_call: .; cdr3_aa: CAISFANNVYNEQFF; cdr3_nt: TGTGCCATCAGTTTTGCCAACAACGTCTACAATGAGCAGTTCTTC
v_call: TRBV7-2; clone_size: .; j_call: TRBJ1-1; d_call: .; cdr3_aa: CASSLTMGEAFF; cdr3_nt: TGTGCCAGCAGCTTAACAATGGGGGAAGCTTTCTTT
v_call: TRBV5-4; clone_size: .; j_call: TRBJ2-5; d_call: TRBD1; cdr3_aa: CASSVATGERETQYF; cdr3_nt: TGTGCCAGCAGCGTTGCGACAGGGGAGAGAGAGACCCAGTACTTC
v_call: TRBV5-4; clone_size: few; j_call: TRBJ2-3; d_call: .; cdr3_aa: CASSPKRGSASTDTQYF; cdr3_nt: TGTGCCAGCAGCCCCAAACGGGGGAGCGCTAGCACAGATACGCAGTATTTT
v_call: TRBV6-5; clone_size: .; j_call: TRBJ1-5; d_call: .; cdr3_aa: CASSYSGGPQHF; cdr3_nt: TGTGCCAGCAGTTACAGCGGGGGGCCCCAGCATTTT
v_call: TRBV9; clone_size: .; j_call: TRBJ2-1; d_call: .; cdr3_aa: CASSVSQWNEQFF; cdr3_nt: TGTGCCAGCAGCGTATCCCAGTGGAATGAGCAGTTCTTC
v_call: TRBV7-3; clone_size: .; j_call: TRBJ1-1; d_call: .; cdr3_aa: CASSLDSGMNTEAFF; cdr3_nt: TGTGCCAGCAGCTTGGACAGTGGCATGAACACTGAAGCTTTCTTT
v_call: TRBV6-1; clone_size: .; j_call: TRBJ1-3; d_call: .; cdr3_aa: CASILNSGNTIYF; cdr3_nt: TGTGCCAGCATCTTGAACTCTGGAAACACCATATATTTT
v_call: TRBV28; clone_size: .; j_call: TRBJ2-7; d_call: TRBD2; cdr3_aa: CASLGAGGTHYEQYF; cdr3_nt: TGTGCCAGCCTAGGAGCGGGAGGCACCCACTACGAGCAGTACTTC
v_call: TRBV19; clone_size: .; j_call: TRBJ1-5; d_call: .; cdr3_aa: CASLGRERQPQHF; cdr3_nt: TGTGCCAGTCTGGGCCGGGAACGTCAGCCCCAGCATTTT
v_call: TRBV10-3; clone_size: .; j_call: TRBJ2-1; d_call: .; cdr3_aa: CAIRGPRTGYNEQFF; cdr3_nt: TGTGCCATCAGGGGCCCCAGGACGGGATACAATGAGCAGTTCTTC
v_call: TRBV5-1; clone_size: .; j_call: TRBJ2-3; d_call: TRBD1; cdr3_aa: CASSWYRDRVTDTQYF; cdr3_nt: TGCGCCAGCAGCTGGTACCGGGACAGGGTTACAGATACGCAGTATTTT
v_call: TRBV27; clone_size: .; j_call: TRBJ1-5; d_call: .; cdr3_aa: CASSLGPGVNQPQHF; cdr3_nt: TGTGCCAGCAGTTTAGGTCCAGGGGTCAATCAGCCCCAGCATTTT
v_call: TRBV18; clone_size: .; j_call: TRBJ2-1; d_call: TRBD1; cdr3_aa: CASSPPPTGVYNEQFF; cdr3_nt: TGTGCCAGCTCACCACCTCCAACAGGGGTCTACAATGAGCAGTTCTTC
v_call: TRBV5-1; clone_size: .; j_call: TRBJ1-1; d_call: .; cdr3_aa: CASQIRVNTEAFF; cdr3_nt: TGCGCCAGCCAGATCAGGGTTAACACTGAAGCTTTCTTT
v_call: TRBV6-5; clone_size: once; j_call: TRBJ1-6; d_call: .; cdr3_aa: CASSRGQPHNSPLHF; cdr3_nt: TGTGCCAGCAGCCGAGGACAGCCGCATAATTCACCCCTCCACTTT
v_call: TRBV12-5; clone_size: .; j_call: TRBJ2-3; d_call: TRBD2; cdr3_aa: CGPRLGLAGIDTQYF; cdr3_nt: TGTGGCCCAAGACTCGGGCTAGCGGGAATCGATACGCAGTATTTT
v_call: TRBV18; clone_size: .; j_call: TRBJ2-2; d_call: .; cdr3_aa: CASSPDRSTGELFF; cdr3_nt: TGTGCCAGCTCACCGGACCGTTCCACCGGGGAGCTGTTTTTT
v_call: TRBV29-1; clone_size: .; j_call: TRBJ2-7; d_call: .; cdr3_aa: CSVLAAQGYEQYF; cdr3_nt: TGCAGCGTTTTAGCGGCCCAGGGATACGAGCAGTACTTC
v_call: TRBV5-6; clone_size: few; j_call: TRBJ2-5; d_call: TRBD2; cdr3_aa: CASSLVGWAGGSAQETQYF; cdr3_nt: TGTGCCAGCAGCTTGGTAGGTTGGGCGGGAGGGTCGGCTCAAGAGACCCAGTACTTC
v_call: TRBV7-9; clone_size: .; j_call: TRBJ2-7; d_call: TRBD1; cdr3_aa: CATNRGPSYEQYF; cdr3_nt: TGTGCCACCAATAGGGGGCCCTCCTACGAGCAGTACTTC
v_call: TRBV27; clone_size: .; j_call: TRBJ2-7; d_call: TRBD2; cdr3_aa: CASRPSGKNPYEQYF; cdr3_nt: TGTGCCAGCAGGCCAAGCGGGAAAAACCCCTACGAGCAGTACTTC
v_call: TRBV19; clone_size: .; j_call: TRBJ2-1; d_call: TRBD2; cdr3_aa: CASSTSLPGAGGYNEQFF; cdr3_nt: TGTGCCAGTAGTACCTCTCTTCCTGGGGCGGGGGGCTACAATGAGCAGTTCTTC
v_call: TRBV7-9; clone_size: .; j_call: TRBJ1-1; d_call: .; cdr3_aa: CASSLSGTSEAFF; cdr3_nt: TGTGCCAGCAGCCTCAGTGGAACCAGTGAAGCTTTCTTT
v_call: TRBV5-6; clone_size: once; j_call: TRBJ1-6; d_call: .; cdr3_aa: CASTTPGTGNSPLHF; cdr3_nt: TGTGCCAGCACTACCCCGGGGACGGGTAATTCACCCCTCCACTTT
v_call: TRBV19; clone_size: .; j_call: TRBJ1-5; d_call: .; cdr3_aa: CASSSKGISQPQHF; cdr3_nt: TGTGCCAGTAGTAGTAAGGGGATAAGTCAGCCCCAGCATTTT
v_call: TRBV5-4; clone_size: .; j_call: TRBJ1-2; d_call: .; cdr3_aa: CASSQNNGYGYTF; cdr3_nt: TGTGCCAGCAGTCAAAATAATGGTTATGGCTACACCTTC
v_call: TRBV11-2; clone_size: .; j_call: TRBJ2-3; d_call: TRBD2; cdr3_aa: CASSLDRLAGDRFSLDTQYF; cdr3_nt: TGTGCCAGCAGCTTAGATCGCCTAGCGGGAGACAGGTTTTCGTTAGATACGCAGTATTTT